These 20 T cell receptor beta chains share one sample of origin, sequenced in a study of blood T cell repertoires in COVID-19. Produced via immunoSEQ multiplex PCR; TCRdb's table is partial and in-frame only. The table shows roughly 150,000 clones, with about 80% occurring only once. Sample: peripheral blood. The receptors were sampled from a man in his 70s who had recovered from COVID-19.

The rearrangement joins TRBV9 to TRBJ1-2, with 9 bases matching TRBD1. With V trimmed by 2 bases and J by 7 bases, 12 bases remained unmatched. Germline loops: CDR1 SGDLS, CDR2 YYNGEE. There are 16 residues in the CDR3. The CDR3 DNA follows: TGTGCCAGCAGCGTGGGGACGGGACAGGGACCGAGTGGCTACACCTTC. Protein: CASSVGTGQGPSGYTF.

The chain carries TRBV2 and TRBJ2-7; D is perhaps TRBD1 (5 bases). Germline V gene sequence: CDR1 SNHLY, CDR2 FYNNEI. Trimming stripped 7 bases from V and 1 base from J, with 11 bases between. CDR3 length: 13 residues. The CDR3 is CASTKDTSYEQYF. The CDR3, as DNA: TGTGCCAGCACGAAGGACACTTCCTACGAGCAGTACTTC.

The chain combines TRBV28 with TRBJ1-2; D uncertain. V was trimmed by 8 bases and J by 2 bases, leaving 6 bases between them. Germline V gene lookup returns CDR1 MDHEN and CDR2 SYDVKM. The CDR3 spans 11 residues. The chain's CDR3 is CASSSNYGYTF. The CDR3 DNA is TGTGCCAGCTCTTCGAACTATGGCTACACCTTC.

The V and J genes are TRBV5-1 and TRBJ2-5; TRBD2 is a possible D gene (7 bases). The CDR3 runs to 13 residues. Per germline, CDR1 SGHRS and CDR2 YFSETQ. With 5 bases removed from V and 4 bases from J, the gap between germline ends came to 12 bases. This chain's CDR3 is CASRTGGSETQYF. The CDR3 DNA follows: TGCGCCAGCAGGACGGGGGGCTCAGAGACCCAGTACTTC.

This clone was recorded once. The chain has TRBV10-3 and TRBJ2-7, with 7 nucleotides matching TRBD2. Germline V CDR1 and CDR2: ENHRY, SYGVKD. The CDR3 spans 15 residues. Losses at the gene ends were 2 bases for V and 3 bases for J; bases not matched to a gene: 7. The CDR3 here is CAISEGLGDYYEQYF. CDR3 DNA sequence: TGTGCCATCAGTGAGGGACTAGGGGACTACTACGAGCAGTACTTC.

Only one count was recorded for this clone. The J gene is TRBJ2-7, the V gene TRBV5-1; 8 nucleotides align to TRBD1. There are 14 residues in the CDR3. Germline lookup yields CDR1 SGHRS and CDR2 YFSETQ. V trimming: 3 bases; J trimming: 3 bases; junction bases outside the gene matches: 5. The CDR3 nucleotides are TGCGCCAGCAGCTCGAGCGGACAGGGCTACGAGCAGTACTTC. It translates to CASSSSGQGYEQYF.

A few counts support this clone. V is TRBV19 and J is TRBJ1-2; weak D call: TRBD1 (5 bases). The CDR3 extends over 14 amino acids. Germline V gives CDR1 LNHDA, CDR2 SQIVND (reference sequence). V dropped 4 bases and J dropped 9 bases, with 18 bases sitting between them. The CDR3 bases are TGTGCCAGTAGTAGGACGGCCGACAGCATACGCTACACCTTC. This codes for CASSRTADSIRYTF.

This chain joins TRBV6-2 or TRBV6-3 and TRBJ1-1; 8 positions match TRBD1. The junction had 5 bases not matched to a gene; V was cut back by 5 bases and J by 3 bases. This CDR3 spans 14 amino acids. The germline V gene has CDR1 MNHEY and CDR2 SVGEGT. The DNA for the CDR3 is TGTGCCAGCAGTACGACAGGGGAGTACACTGAAGCTTTCTTT. It specifies CASSTTGEYTEAFF.

In its sample, this clone was seen once. The V gene is TRBV29-1, the J gene TRBJ2-3, with TRBD2 matching 10 bases. The J segment lost 4 bases and the V segment lost 3 bases, leaving 4 bases of the junction unmatched. Germline loops: CDR1 SQVTM, CDR2 ANQGSEA. This CDR3 comprises 14 residues. Here the CDR3 reads CSVDLLAGADTQYF. DNA for the CDR3: TGCAGCGTTGATCTCCTAGCGGGAGCAGATACGCAGTATTTT.

The chain employs TRBV9 and TRBJ2-7; TRBD2 aligns across 11 bases. The CDR3 length is 15 residues. Trimming cost V 0 bases and J 1 base; bases outside gene matches: 0. Germline-derived CDR1 and CDR2 are SGDLS and YYNGEE. CDR3 protein: CASSVASGRSYEQYF. CDR3 coding DNA: TGTGCCAGCAGCGTAGCTAGCGGGAGGTCCTACGAGCAGTACTTC.

This clone was detected only a few times. This CDR3 is CASSLGGRAGNEQFF. The CDR3 bases are TGTGCCAGCAGCCTGGGCGGGAGGGCCGGCAATGAGCAGTTCTTC. The rearrangement joins TRBV7-9 to TRBJ2-1, with 9 bases matching TRBD2. The CDR3 has 15 amino acids. After removal of 5 bases from V and 6 bases from J, the junction contained 8 bases not matched to a gene. Looked up from germline, CDR1 is SEHNR and CDR2 is FQNEAQ (reference sequence).

The chain recombines TRBV14 with TRBJ1-1, with D unclear. The ends were cut back, 1 base at V and 0 bases at J, with 12 bases in the middle. The CDR3 sequence is 16 residues long. Per germline, CDR1 SGHDN and CDR2 FVKESK. The CDR3 loop is CASSQGFGVLNTEAFF. In DNA form, the CDR3 reads TGTGCCAGCAGCCAAGGGTTCGGGGTTTTGAACACTGAAGCTTTCTTT. Based on the CDR3 plus reference TRBV14 and TRBJ1-1, the full variable domain is EAGVTQFPSHSVIEKGQTVTLRCDPISGHDNLYWYRRVMGKEIKFLLHFVKESKQDESGMPNNRFLAERTGGTYSTLKVQPAELEDSGVYFCASSQGFGVLNTEAFFGQGTRLTVV.

The V call is TRBV15, the J call TRBJ1-1; unclear D gene. V lost 4 bases to trimming and J lost 5 bases, with 14 bases between them. CDR3 length: 14 amino acids. Germline CDR1 reads LNHNV; CDR2 reads YYDKDF (reference sequence). CDR3 in DNA: TGTGCCACCAGCACCGAGCGGGGAGTAACTGAAGCTTTCTTT. It yields the protein CATSTERGVTEAFF.

This clone was recorded once. The chain recombines TRBV21-1 with TRBJ1-1. TRBV21-1 is a pseudogene segment. The CDR3 consists of 16 residues. CDR3 coding DNA: TGTGCCAGCGTGCCTGGACGGAGGAGGGAGAACACTGAAGCTTTCTTT. It encodes CASVPGRRRENTEAFF.

The rearrangement uses TRBV28 and TRBJ2-7; D call uncertain. This CDR3 comprises 13 residues. The germline V and J ends were trimmed by 6 bases and 2 bases, with 11 bases remaining between them. Looked up from germline, CDR1 is MDHEN and CDR2 is SYDVKM. CDR3 in amino acids: CASSPIVAYEQYF. The CDR3 nucleotides are TGTGCCAGCAGCCCCATCGTAGCCTACGAGCAGTACTTC.

The chain recombines TRBV5-4 with TRBJ2-7; a weak D match, TRBD1 (6 bases). Between the trimmed V and J ends, which lost 5 bases and 2 bases, there was a span of 11 bases. Germline V lookup: CDR1 SGHNT, CDR2 YYREEE (reference sequence). The CDR3 is 13 residues long. Here the CDR3 reads CASRPDRAYEQYF. CDR3 DNA sequence: TGTGCCAGCAGGCCGGACAGAGCCTACGAGCAGTACTTC.

The genes are TRBV4-1 and TRBJ1-1; no definite D call. Per the germline V gene, CDR1 is MGHRA and CDR2 is YSYEKL. V lost 0 bases, J lost 4 bases, and 12 bases lay in between. The CDR3 has 15 amino acids. CDR3 bases: TGCGCCAGCAGCCAAGATAACTTCGGGAGCACTGAAGCTTTCTTT. As protein: CASSQDNFGSTEAFF.

This chain connects TRBV4-3 to TRBJ1-5; no reliable D call. This CDR3 is 14 amino acids long. CDR1 is LGHNA, CDR2 YSLEER, per germline. Trimming pared 1 base from V and 4 bases from J, leaving 8 bases between. The DNA of the CDR3 is TGCGCCAGCAGCCAAGGGTCCGGGAATCAGCCCCAGCATTTT. Protein sequence: CASSQGSGNQPQHF.

The rearrangement joins TRBV28 to TRBJ2-3; 8 positions agree with TRBD2. The germline CDR1 and CDR2 sequences are MDHEN and SYDVKM. J lost 4 bases, V lost 6 bases, and 6 bases had no gene match. The CDR3 covers 14 residues. The DNA for the CDR3 is TGTGCCAGCAGACATGGGCGGGAGGCAGATACGCAGTATTTT. This translates into CASRHGREADTQYF. Combining the CDR3 with reference TRBV28 and TRBJ2-3 gives the whole variable domain DVKVTQSSRYLVKRTGEKVFLECVQDMDHENMFWYRQDPGLGLRLIYFSYDVKMKEKGDIPEGYSVSREKKERFSLILESASTNQTSMYLCASRHGREADTQYFGPGTRLTVL.

The chain combines TRBV18 with TRBJ2-1; TRBD2 matches 13 bases. V was pared by 2 bases and J by 5 bases, with 12 bases of the junction left unmatched. The germline gives CDR1 KGHSH, CDR2 LQKENI. The length of the CDR3 is 19 residues. This CDR3 reads CASSPRTSGRRVSNNEQFF. Here the CDR3 DNA reads TGTGCCAGCTCACCAAGGACTAGCGGGAGAAGGGTTTCCAACAATGAGCAGTTCTTC.